The 2 T cell receptor beta chains listed next were all sequenced from one sample in a study of cytomegalovirus exposure and HLA in healthy donors. This PCR relied on a set of 60 Vbeta primers and 13 Jbeta primers. This table comes from immunoSEQ multiplex PCR, and its TCRdb copy is limited to in-frame clones, with some not included. This sample's clone table lists around 200,000 clones. Sequencing was done on a sample of PBMCs. The receptors stem from a woman aged 25-40 years in good health and CMV-seropositive.

CDR3 protein: CASSLGLAINTGELFF. CDR3 coding DNA: TGTGCCAGCAGCTTGGGACTAGCGATAAACACCGGGGAGCTGTTTTTT. The chain uses TRBV5-4 and TRBJ2-2, with 8 bases fitting TRBD2. The CDR3 is 16 residues long. The V gene end was trimmed by 0 bases and the J gene end by 2 bases; junction bases not matched to a gene: 3. Germline V gene sequence: CDR1 SGHNT, CDR2 YYREEE (reference sequence).

The chain employs TRBV6-5 and TRBJ1-2, with TRBD1 as a possible D gene (5 bases). The CDR3 has 13 residues. The V end lost 2 bases, the J end lost 7 bases, and 11 bases lay between the germline ends. Germline V gene data show CDR1 as MNHEY and CDR2 as SVGAGI. This CDR3 reads CASSYQGWGGYTF. For the CDR3, the DNA is TGTGCCAGCAGTTACCAGGGCTGGGGTGGCTACACCTTC.